The source of this T cell receptor (beta chain) is a study of cytomegalovirus exposure and HLA in healthy donors (dated by TCRdb to about 2017). Context from the whole study: According to an earlier analysis of 550 to 750 of the donors, about 170 million T cells yielded 95 million to 140 million unique TCR beta sequences and around 300 Gb of sequence data. Among about 360 genotyped donors of the cohort, an average of roughly 240,000 unique TCR beta nucleotide sequences were sequenced per donor, approximately 20% of them non-productive. Rather than drawing on any new phenotypic data, the later analysis identified candidate immune exposures from TCR beta sequences and the way those sequences occurred across donors. The T cell repertoires of about 700 subjects were profiled by immunosequencing and related to cytomegalovirus serostatus. Typing coverage differed by locus: A, B, C, DRB1 and DQB1 were typed in about 620-630 donors, DQA1 in about 550, DPA1 in approximately 610, and DPB1 in 400 to 480. To predict cytomegalovirus infection status, the study brought together high-throughput TCR immunosequencing, statistical association of individual TCRs with disease status, and machine learning. An earlier analysis of 587 of the donors applied high-throughput TCR beta sequencing to assess whether each TCR beta V gene segment acted as functional or pseudogenic. HLA typing covered class I and class II loci at four-digit resolution. The study aimed to test whether cataloging public T cell receptors could reveal signatures of past pathogen exposure. Alongside the repertoire data, information on donor age, sex, ethnicity and CMV serostatus was compiled. Roughly 5 DR-DQ haplotypes were treated as single units for association and clustering because of strong linkage in the cohort. A later genetic analysis took genome-wide SNP genotypes for 398 of the 666 donors and used that subset as a discovery cohort. In addition to the first cohort of 500 to 850 subjects, a separate validation cohort of 120 different subjects was used. In a later analysis, previously published TCR beta repertoires from 500 to 750 donors were re-analyzed and high-resolution HLA genotyping was added so that TCR occurrence patterns could be studied. Every discovery cohort repertoire had been produced on one sequencing platform. Of the 300 to 450 genotyped donors, 81% fell in the genetic ancestry cluster associated with self-reported Caucasian donors. An early release covering roughly 600 HLA-typed donors comprised approximately 290 gigabases of sequencing data and about 90 million unique TCR sequences.

Libraries were made using the immunoSEQ multiplex PCR assay. The multiplex PCR relied on a mix of 60 forward primers for TCR Vbeta segments and 13 reverse primers for TCR Jbeta segments. The CDR3 region of rearranged TCR beta genes was amplified from genomic DNA with a multiplex PCR assay. On the Illumina HiSeq System, the amplified TCR beta libraries were sequenced as 87-base-pair reads. For the original study's pipeline: Across the roughly 700 repertoires, a later analysis counted roughly 84 million unique TCR beta chains, around 10 million of which were shared by at least two donors. Raw reads were error-corrected and collapsed into unique sequences with a nearest-neighbor algorithm that merged closely related sequences to remove PCR and sequencing errors. Alignment of CDR3 sequences to IMGT reference sequences was used to assign V, D and J gene segments. For a sequence to be retained, a match of at least six nucleotides to both a V gene segment and a J gene segment was required. Rearrangements were called productive when the CDR3 lacked stop codons and stayed in frame with V and J; all others were non-productive. Following IMGT convention, CDR3 was defined as the stretch from the second conserved V-encoded cysteine to the conserved J-encoded phenylalanine. Sequences without an unambiguous match to a single V gene segment were excluded from the earlier analysis of several hundred of the donors. An earlier analysis of 550 to 650 of the donors classified V segments as functional when productive rearrangements were above 56.7% and as segregating when the standard deviation between donors was above 5%. To diagnose cytomegalovirus status from the catalog of TCR beta chain sequences, a statistical classification framework was built. In a later analysis, V and J genes were assigned by comparing TCR nucleotide sequences against IMGT/GENE-DB human TR gene sequences. A later analysis assigned CDR3 sequences and most-parsimonious VDJ recombination scenarios with the TCRdist pipeline. In a later analysis, each TCR beta chain was defined by its CDR3 amino acid sequence together with its V-gene family, and reads without a unique V-gene family were excluded. In a later analysis, some 600 highly shared, low-generation-probability nucleotide sequences were removed to address suspected cross-contamination and a sequencing artifact. In a later analysis, a clonal expansion index for each public chain was calculated from normalized within-repertoire ranks of inferred template counts. In a later analysis, generation probabilities were computed with a VDJ recombination model fitted to out-of-frame rearrangements, and the resulting probabilities were checked against IGoR. Hypergeometric tests were used in a later analysis to score TCR-TCR, TCR-HLA and TCR-CMV co-occurrence, with a repertoire-size bias correction applied to the TCR pairs. To estimate false discovery rates, a later analysis permuted the HLA or CMV assignments 20 times. A later analysis grouped co-occurring TCRs with DBSCAN, adding TCRdist sequence similarity when clustering within HLA-allele-positive subsets. For co-occurrence clustering, repertoires with fewer than 30,000 or more than 120,000 public chains were excluded, along with roughly 5 repertoires with anomalous nucleotide sharing. What TCRdb holds here is the immuneACCESS table cut down to in-frame rearrangements. Part of the clones is not present; checked against another copy, under half of the missing clones reflect an unresolved V gene, and the others are unexplained. The V and J calls and the clone size are those of that table, but D and trimming were determined from the DNA. Across this sample there are approximately 100,000 clones, with around 68% seen only once. In total, the top ten clones hold over 2% of the sample.

This clone was observed a single time. What this receptor recognizes is not known. Per-base qualities were not stored, and no clone one base away is much larger. In total, over 600 healthy bone marrow donors made up the cohort. Cohort members were all nominally healthy when sampled, although unrecorded immune exposures were likely present. The donor was CMV seronegative and belonged to the group of over 300 seronegative cohort members. Every donor gave a peripheral blood sample, and the peripheral blood mononuclear cells from that sample were used for TCR beta sequencing. The Qiagen DNeasy Blood Extraction Kit was used to extract genomic DNA from the blood cell samples. The CDR3 runs 15 residues from the cysteine to the phenylalanine. Of all the DNA, just the CDR3 is kept, 45 bases in frame from base 1. Relative to germline, V is missing 5 bases and J is missing 9 bases, with 8 bases of the junction outside any gene match. Per the germline V gene (reference sequence), SEHNR is the CDR1 and FQNEAQ is the CDR2.

Results the study describes overall, beyond this receptor: The cohort was sequenced for TCR beta chains only, and without alpha or paired-chain data the features that could be detected were limited. The presence/absence analyses assumed that sequencing depth was roughly uniform across donors, and that assumption may not be true. In both the original and validation cohorts, the classifier was reported to diagnose cytomegalovirus status with high specificity and sensitivity. HLA typing was unavailable for some donors at each locus, so association tests used only the typed subset. Because counts were too low, approximately 18 rarely observed V segments, including chromosome 9 orphons, were excluded from the earlier analysis of some 590 of the donors. When HLA alleles, especially DR and DQ, strongly co-occurred, attributing TCR associations to individual alleles was difficult. In a later analysis, TCR association rates were found to vary across HLA loci, with the most associated TCRs seen for DRB1 alleles and the fewest for HLA-C alleles. The only immune exposure information available for the cohort was CMV serostatus. In a later analysis, HLA-associated TCR beta chains showed more clonal expansion and lower generation probabilities than non-associated chains that were equally common. Some IMGT-functional V segments, including TRBV6-2 and TRBV6-3, could not be distinguished by the 87-base-pair reads and were therefore excluded. Several of the top co-occurrence clusters appeared to be linked to parvovirus B19, influenza, CMV and Epstein-Barr virus, according to a later analysis. An association between a missense DCLRE1C variant and V-gene and J-gene trimming of TCR beta chains was found in a later genetic analysis and replicated in an independent cohort. In an earlier analysis of about 600 of the donors, most TCR beta V segments appeared in productive rearrangements about 87% or about 30% of the time, broadly matching IMGT annotations. A later genetic analysis reported fewer N-insertions in productive TCRs among donors in an Asian-associated ancestry cluster than the roughly 720-donor mean. The authors suggested that the approach could potentially be generalized to other disease states and immunological phenotypes. Across donors, most TCR sequences were observed very rarely, whereas some public TCRs were present in many individuals. In a later analysis, some 17,000 TCR beta sequences were associated with specific HLA alleles at a false discovery rate of 0.05. In vitro tests confirmed that a few of the cytomegalovirus-associated TCR beta chains recognize cytomegalovirus antigens. A further reported finding was that TCR beta sequences accurately predicted the HLA-A and HLA-B alleles for most subjects in the first cohort. Correlated functional status among segregating V segments might reflect linkage disequilibrium, but an unknown experimental factor could not be ruled out. In the study, approximately 160 TCR beta chains were listed as associated with cytomegalovirus. A later analysis found that most CMV-associated TCR beta chains appeared HLA-restricted, with HLA associations seemingly driven largely by CMV exposure. A group of highly shared sequence variants was considered likely to be a technical artifact of the sequencing pipeline.

Sequenced sample: PBMCs. The source of this sequence is a man aged 45 to 65 in good health and CMV-seronegative. In this chain, TRBV7-9 is recombined with TRBJ2-1; TRBD2 matches 12 bases in the middle. This receptor carries the CDR3 CASSKGTSGLSEQFF. The sequence in DNA is TGTGCCAGCAGCAAAGGGACTAGCGGGTTGAGTGAGCAGTTCTTC.